The 22 T cell receptor beta chains listed next were all sequenced from one sample in a study of shared clonotypes between healthy human individuals. The table came from immunoSEQ multiplex PCR; TCRdb's copy has only in-frame clones and leaves some out. The sample has roughly 1,000,000 clones; approximately 80% are singletons. The sequencing input was memory CD4+ T cells from PBMCs. Subset here: CD45RA-negative fraction. These receptors came from a man in his late teens or twenties in good health. Some clones in this sample may be carry-over from other donors' samples.

This clone was seen a handful of times. The chain carries TRBV19 and TRBJ1-3, with no clear D. This CDR3 is built from 13 residues. Trimming removed 7 bases at V and 4 bases at J, with 11 bases between. Germline CDR1 LNHDA, CDR2 SQIVND (reference sequence). The CDR3 sequence is CASMLASGNTIYF. The CDR3 nucleotides read TGTGCCAGTATGCTCGCTTCCGGAAACACCATATATTTT.

The chain recombines TRBV28 with TRBJ1-1; D remains ambiguous. The CDR3 runs 11 residues. The V gene lost 4 bases and the J gene lost 9 bases, with 9 bases spanning the gap. Germline assignment: CDR1 MDHEN and CDR2 SYDVKM. In DNA form, the CDR3 reads TGTGCCAGCAGTTACTACCAACAAGCTTTCTTT. Translated: CASSYYQQAFF.

The rearrangement uses TRBV2 and TRBJ1-5, with D possibly matching TRBD1 (6 bases). Germline V lookup: CDR1 SNHLY, CDR2 FYNNEI. The CDR3 spans 15 residues. Trimming removed 6 bases at V and 1 base at J, with 13 bases between. CDR3: CASSPNRVSNQPQHF. In DNA, the CDR3 is TGTGCCAGCAGCCCTAACAGGGTGAGCAATCAGCCCCAGCATTTT. The entire variable domain, with the rest obtained from reference TRBV2 and TRBJ1-5, is as follows: EPEVTQTPSHQVTQMGQEVILRCVPISNHLYFYWYRQILGQKVEFLVSFYNNEISEKSEIFDDQFSVERPDGSNFTLKIRSTKLEDSAMYFCASSPNRVSNQPQHFGDGTRLSIL.

This chain joins TRBV5-1 and TRBJ2-7, with D tentatively TRBD2 (7 bases). CDR1 and CDR2 from the germline V gene are SGHRS and YFSETQ. V was pared by 0 bases and J by 3 bases, with 19 bases between. The CDR3 extends over 17 amino acids. The CDR3 reads CASSLGAGARGIYEQYF. CDR3 sequence (DNA): TGCGCCAGCAGCTTGGGGGCGGGGGCGCGTGGTATCTACGAGCAGTACTTC.

The V gene is TRBV18, the J gene TRBJ2-5, with unresolved D. In germline, CDR1 is KGHSH, CDR2 LQKENI. V shed 0 bases and J shed 3 bases, with 11 bases lying between them. This CDR3 is built from 15 residues. CDR3 DNA: TGTGCCAGCTCACCACCGGTAGCCACGAAAGAGACCCAGTACTTC. The encoded protein is CASSPPVATKETQYF.

The rearrangement links TRBV6-5 to TRBJ1-5, with a weak D call TRBD1 (6 bases). CDR3 length: 15 amino acids. The V end was cut by 0 bases, the J end by 6 bases, with 12 bases between. CDR1 is MNHEY and CDR2 is SVGAGI in the germline V gene. Here the CDR3 DNA reads TGTGCCAGCAGTTACTCTAACAGGGCCGGTCAGCCCCAGCATTTT. Amino acids: CASSYSNRAGQPQHF.

The gene calls are TRBV6-5 and TRBJ2-7, with 10 bases that match TRBD1. The CDR3 runs to 15 residues. CDR1 and CDR2 (germline): MNHEY, SVGAGI. V was pared by 0 bases and J by 4 bases, with 3 bases of the junction left unmatched. CDR3 nucleotides: TGTGCCAGCAGTTACTCCGGGACAGGGGAGTACGAGCAGTACTTC. Translation: CASSYSGTGEYEQYF.

The V call is TRBV6-5, the J call TRBJ2-3, with 13 nucleotides matching TRBD2. V was pared by 6 bases and J by 4 bases, with 4 bases of the junction left unmatched. Germline lookup yields CDR1 MNHEY and CDR2 SVGAGI. The CDR3 loop spans 15 amino acids. For the CDR3, the DNA is TGTGCCAGCAGGCCCACTAGCGGGAGGGCAGATACGCAGTATTTT. This encodes CASRPTSGRADTQYF.

V and J are TRBV5-6 and TRBJ2-2; no firm D call. The germline V gene encodes CDR1 SGHDT and CDR2 YYEEEE. Between the trimmed V and J ends, which lost 2 bases and 6 bases, there was a span of 11 bases. CDR3 length: 14 amino acids. DNA for the CDR3: TGTGCCAGCAGCTTTTTGTTAGCTTCCGGGGAGCTGTTTTTT. Translation: CASSFLLASGELFF.

This chain uses TRBV4-2 with TRBJ2-5; 8 bases are a match to TRBD1. The CDR3 length is 15 residues. J gave up 5 bases and V 2 bases, and 7 bases lay outside the gene matches. Germline loops: CDR1 LGHNA, CDR2 YNFKEQ. In DNA, the CDR3 is TGTGCCAGCAGCCAAACCGGGACAGGCCCTGAGACCCAGTACTTC. Translated, it gives CASSQTGTGPETQYF.

CDR3 DNA: TGTGCCAGCAGACTCGATCTAAATAGCAATCAGCCCCAGCATTTT. Amino acid sequence: CASRLDLNSNQPQHF. This chain joins TRBV6-6 and TRBJ1-5; no definite D call. Looked up from germline, CDR1 is MNHNY and CDR2 is SVGAGI (reference sequence). The CDR3 spans 15 residues. The germline V and J ends were trimmed by 6 bases and 0 bases, with 12 bases remaining between them.

This chain uses TRBV19 with TRBJ2-3; 8 bases are shared with TRBD2. CDR3 length: 14 residues. The germline V gene has CDR1 LNHDA and CDR2 SQIVND (reference sequence). V dropped 10 bases and J dropped 4; count of bases not matched to a gene: 10. The CDR3, as DNA: TGTGCCACCAGTGTGCGGGAGGTCGCAGATACGCAGTATTTT. This translates into CATSVREVADTQYF. The full variable domain, its missing parts supplied by reference TRBV19 and TRBJ2-3, is DGGITQSPKYLFRKEGQNVTLSCEQNLNHDAMYWYRQDPGQGLRLIYYSQIVNDFQKGDIAEGYSVSREKKESFPLTVTSAQKNPTAFYLCATSVREVADTQYFGPGTRLTVL.

This sequence joins TRBV28 and TRBJ1-1; D ambiguous. V gave up 6 bases and J gave up 7 bases, with 12 bases separating them. CDR3 length equals 12 residues. Germline V CDR1 and CDR2: MDHEN, SYDVKM. CDR3 nucleotide sequence: TGTGCCAGCAGCCCTCCGATGGATGAAGCTTTCTTT. Translation: CASSPPMDEAFF.

The V gene is TRBV9, the J gene TRBJ2-1; 11 bases map to TRBD1. The CDR3 covers 16 residues. Trimming took 3 bases from V and 7 from J; bases not matched to a gene: 9. Germline assignment: CDR1 SGDLS and CDR2 YYNGEE. The DNA of the CDR3 is TGTGCCAGCAGCGCCCAAGGGGACAGGGGGTTTAATGAGCAGTTCTTC. Translating gives CASSAQGDRGFNEQFF. The full variable domain, in which reference TRBV9 and TRBJ2-1 provide the parts outside the CDR3, is DSGVTQTPKHLITATGQRVTLRCSPRSGDLSVYWYQQSLDQGLQFLIQYYNGEERAKGNILERFSAQQFPDLHSELNLSSLELGDSALYFCASSAQGDRGFNEQFFGPGTRLTVL.

The V gene is TRBV29-1, the J gene TRBJ2-2; D ambiguous. The CDR3 runs to 14 residues. Germline CDR1 and CDR2: SQVTM and ANQGSEA. V shed 5 bases and J shed 0 bases, with 10 bases lying between them. The DNA for the CDR3 is TGCAGCGTTTTTCAGACTTCGAACACCGGGGAGCTGTTTTTT. Protein product: CSVFQTSNTGELFF.

The V call is TRBV14, the J call TRBJ2-5; D may match TRBD1 or TRBD2 (5 bases each). The V gene's germline CDR1 is SGHDN and CDR2 FVKESK. V was pared by 2 bases and J by 5 bases, with 12 bases between. This CDR3 region has 14 residues. The DNA of the CDR3 is TGTGCCAGCAGCCAAAACCAGGGCGGGGAGACCCAGTACTTC. As protein: CASSQNQGGETQYF.

The chain couples TRBV5-1 to TRBJ1-5; D not certain. The germline gives CDR1 SGHRS, CDR2 YFSETQ. The CDR3 is 14 residues long. V was trimmed by 4 bases and J by 7 bases, leaving 15 bases between them. The CDR3 loop is CASSIGGREQPQHF. The CDR3 DNA sequence: TGCGCCAGCAGCATTGGAGGGAGGGAGCAGCCCCAGCATTTT.

The chain links TRBV6-6 to TRBJ2-7; 10 bases fit TRBD1. This CDR3 is built from 14 residues. J gave up 2 bases and V 6 bases, and 4 bases lay outside the gene matches. CDR1 and CDR2 from the germline V gene are MNHNY and SVGAGI (reference sequence). In DNA form, the CDR3 reads TGTGCCAGCAGGCGACAGGGGGCGACCTACGAGCAGTACTTC. It translates to CASRRQGATYEQYF.

The chain couples TRBV28 to TRBJ2-2; D ambiguous. Germline values: CDR1 MDHEN, CDR2 SYDVKM. This CDR3 comprises 15 residues. Trimming left V 4 bases short and J 5 bases short, with 14 bases between. The CDR3 DNA reads as TGTGCCAGCAGTTCGGTACTTTCTAGGACCGGGGAGCTGTTTTTT. Amino acids: CASSSVLSRTGELFF.

The chain is built from TRBV5-1 and TRBJ2-1; D perhaps matches TRBD2 (5 bases). The CDR3 consists of 13 residues. V shed 4 bases and J shed 10 bases, with 15 bases lying between them. Germline CDR1 SGHRS, CDR2 YFSETQ. The CDR3 DNA follows: TGCGCCAGCAGCACTATCCCGGGAAGGGAGCAGTTCTTC. This encodes CASSTIPGREQFF.

CDR3 in amino acids: CASKYGQGTDTQYF. CDR3 bases: TGTGCCAGCAAGTACGGACAAGGCACAGATACGCAGTATTTT. The chain joins TRBV6-1 to TRBJ2-3; a weak D match, TRBD1 (5 bases). The CDR3 has 14 residues. The germline gives CDR1 MNHNS, CDR2 SASEGT. The V gene lost 7 bases and the J gene lost 1 base, with 12 bases spanning the gap.

The chain employs TRBV6-1 and TRBJ1-5; D gene ambiguous. Looked up from germline, CDR1 is MNHNS and CDR2 is SASEGT. There are 14 residues in the CDR3. The V and J ends lost 6 bases and 6 bases respectively, with 15 bases between them. The DNA of the CDR3 is TGTGCCAGCAGACCGGGTTCGGGAGGTCAGCCCCAGCATTTT. This encodes CASRPGSGGQPQHF.